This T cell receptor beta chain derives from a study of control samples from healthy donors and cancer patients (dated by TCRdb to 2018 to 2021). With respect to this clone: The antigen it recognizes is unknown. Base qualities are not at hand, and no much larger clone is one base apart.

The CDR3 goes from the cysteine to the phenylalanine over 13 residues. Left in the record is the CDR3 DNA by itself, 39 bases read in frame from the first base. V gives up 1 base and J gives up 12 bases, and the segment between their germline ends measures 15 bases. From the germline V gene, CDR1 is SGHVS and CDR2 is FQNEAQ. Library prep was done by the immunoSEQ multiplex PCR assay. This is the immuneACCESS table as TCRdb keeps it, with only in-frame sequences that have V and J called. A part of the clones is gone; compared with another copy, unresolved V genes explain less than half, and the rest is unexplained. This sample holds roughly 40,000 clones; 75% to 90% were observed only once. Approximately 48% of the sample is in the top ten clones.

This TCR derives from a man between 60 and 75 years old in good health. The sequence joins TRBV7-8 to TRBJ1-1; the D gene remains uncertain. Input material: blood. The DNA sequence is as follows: TGTGCCAGCAGCTTAGAATTGTGGAGAGGATCTTTCTTT. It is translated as CASSLELWRGSFF.